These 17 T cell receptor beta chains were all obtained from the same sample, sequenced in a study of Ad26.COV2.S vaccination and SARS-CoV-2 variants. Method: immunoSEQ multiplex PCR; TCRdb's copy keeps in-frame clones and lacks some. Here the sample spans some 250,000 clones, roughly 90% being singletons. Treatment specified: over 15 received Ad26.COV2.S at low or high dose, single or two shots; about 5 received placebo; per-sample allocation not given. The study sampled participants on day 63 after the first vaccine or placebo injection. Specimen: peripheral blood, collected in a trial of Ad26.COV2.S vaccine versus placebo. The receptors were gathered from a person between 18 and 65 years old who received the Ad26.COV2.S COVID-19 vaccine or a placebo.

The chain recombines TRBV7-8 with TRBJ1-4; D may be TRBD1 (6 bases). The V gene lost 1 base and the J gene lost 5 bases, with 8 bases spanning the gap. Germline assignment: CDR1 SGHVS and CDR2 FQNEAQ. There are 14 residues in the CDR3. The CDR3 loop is CASSLGGRNEKLFF. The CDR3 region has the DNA TGTGCCAGCAGCTTAGGGGGGCGGAATGAAAAACTGTTTTTT. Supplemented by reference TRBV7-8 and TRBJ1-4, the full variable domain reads GAGVSQSPRYKVAKRGQDVALRCDPISGHVSLFWYQQALGQGPEFLTYFQNEAQLDKSGLPSDRFFAERPEGSVSTLKIQRTQQEDSAVYLCASSLGGRNEKLFFGSGTQLSVL.

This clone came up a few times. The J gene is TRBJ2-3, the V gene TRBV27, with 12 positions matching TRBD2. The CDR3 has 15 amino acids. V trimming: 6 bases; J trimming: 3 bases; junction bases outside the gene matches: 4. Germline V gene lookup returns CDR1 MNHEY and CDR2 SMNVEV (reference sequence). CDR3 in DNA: TGTGCCAGCAGCCCCGGGACTAGCGGGACAGATACGCAGTATTTT. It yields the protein CASSPGTSGTDTQYF.

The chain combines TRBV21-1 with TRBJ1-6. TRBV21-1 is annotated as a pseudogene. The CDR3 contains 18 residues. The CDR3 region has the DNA TGTGCCAGCAGCAACCCCACCGTAGGGAGAGACTATAATTCACCCCTCCACTTT. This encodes CASSNPTVGRDYNSPLHF.

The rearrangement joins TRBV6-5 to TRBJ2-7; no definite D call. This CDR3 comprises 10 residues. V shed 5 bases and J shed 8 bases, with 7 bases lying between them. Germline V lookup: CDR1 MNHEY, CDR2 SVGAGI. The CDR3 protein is CASSTRQQYF. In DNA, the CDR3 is TGTGCCAGCAGTACCCGGCAGCAGTACTTC.

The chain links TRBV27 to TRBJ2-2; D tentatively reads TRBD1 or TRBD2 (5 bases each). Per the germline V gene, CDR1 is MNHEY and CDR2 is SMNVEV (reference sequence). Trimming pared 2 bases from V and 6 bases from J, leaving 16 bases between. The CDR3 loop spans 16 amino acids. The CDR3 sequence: CASSLPRGLTPGELFF. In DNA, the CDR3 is TGTGCCAGCAGTTTACCCCGGGGCCTGACCCCCGGGGAGCTGTTTTTT.

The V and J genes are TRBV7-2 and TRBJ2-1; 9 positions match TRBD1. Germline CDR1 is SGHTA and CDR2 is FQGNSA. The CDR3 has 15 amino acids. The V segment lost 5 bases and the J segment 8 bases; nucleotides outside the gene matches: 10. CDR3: CASSPAGTGIDEQFF. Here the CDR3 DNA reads TGTGCCAGCAGCCCCGCCGGGACAGGGATCGATGAGCAGTTCTTC.

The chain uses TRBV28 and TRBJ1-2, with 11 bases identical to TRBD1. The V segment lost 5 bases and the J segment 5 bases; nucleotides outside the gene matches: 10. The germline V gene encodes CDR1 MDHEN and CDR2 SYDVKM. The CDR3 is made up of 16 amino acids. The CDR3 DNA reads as TGTGCCAGCAGTCGAGGACAGGGGGCGTTATTGTATGGCTACACCTTC. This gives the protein CASSRGQGALLYGYTF.

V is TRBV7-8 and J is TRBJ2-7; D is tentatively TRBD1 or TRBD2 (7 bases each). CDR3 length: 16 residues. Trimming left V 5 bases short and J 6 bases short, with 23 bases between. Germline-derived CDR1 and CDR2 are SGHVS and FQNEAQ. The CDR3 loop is CASSLPAGPGGGEQYF. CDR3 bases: TGTGCCAGCAGCCTCCCCGCCGGGCCAGGGGGGGGCGAGCAGTACTTC.

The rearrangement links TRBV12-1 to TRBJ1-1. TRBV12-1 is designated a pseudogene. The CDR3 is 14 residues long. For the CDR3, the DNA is TGTGCCAGCAGCAAAGGGATATCGGACACTGAAGCTTTCTTT. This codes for CASSKGISDTEAFF.

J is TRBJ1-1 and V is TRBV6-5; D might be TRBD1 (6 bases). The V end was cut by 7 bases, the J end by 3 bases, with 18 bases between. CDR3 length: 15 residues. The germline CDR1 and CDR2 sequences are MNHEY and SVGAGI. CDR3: CASTGLPEGDTEAFF. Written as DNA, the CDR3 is TGTGCCAGCACCGGGCTCCCCGAGGGGGACACTGAAGCTTTCTTT.

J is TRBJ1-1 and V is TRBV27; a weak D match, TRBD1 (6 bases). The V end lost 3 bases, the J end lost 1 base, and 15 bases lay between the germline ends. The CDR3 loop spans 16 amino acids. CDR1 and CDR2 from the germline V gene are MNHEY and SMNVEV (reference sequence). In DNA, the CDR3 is TGTGCCAGCAGTTTTTTTCGGGGGGCCGCGAACACTGAAGCTTTCTTT. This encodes CASSFFRGAANTEAFF.

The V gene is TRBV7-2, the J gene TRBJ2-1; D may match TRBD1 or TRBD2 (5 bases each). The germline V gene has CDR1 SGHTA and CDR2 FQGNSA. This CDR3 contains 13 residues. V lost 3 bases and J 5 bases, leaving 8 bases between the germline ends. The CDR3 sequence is CASSFEGHNEQFF. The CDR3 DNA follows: TGTGCCAGCAGCTTTGAGGGACACAATGAGCAGTTCTTC.

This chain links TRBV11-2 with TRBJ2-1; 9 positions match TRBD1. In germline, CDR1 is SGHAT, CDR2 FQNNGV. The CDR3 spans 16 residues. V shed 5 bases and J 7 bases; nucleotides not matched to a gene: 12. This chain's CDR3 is CASSHLPGQGPNEQFF. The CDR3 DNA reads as TGTGCCAGCAGCCACCTACCGGGACAGGGACCGAATGAGCAGTTCTTC.

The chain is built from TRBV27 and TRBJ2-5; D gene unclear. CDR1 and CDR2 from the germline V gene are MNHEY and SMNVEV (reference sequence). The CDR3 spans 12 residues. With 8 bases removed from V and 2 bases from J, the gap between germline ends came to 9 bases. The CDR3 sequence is CASGYPQETQYF. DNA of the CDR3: TGTGCCAGCGGGTATCCACAAGAGACCCAGTACTTC.

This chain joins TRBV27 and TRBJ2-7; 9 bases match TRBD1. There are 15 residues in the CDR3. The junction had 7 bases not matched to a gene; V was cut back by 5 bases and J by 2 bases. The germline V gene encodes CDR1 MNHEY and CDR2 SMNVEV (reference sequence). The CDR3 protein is CASSQDRGTAYEQYF. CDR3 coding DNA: TGTGCCAGCAGTCAGGACAGGGGTACTGCCTACGAGCAGTACTTC.

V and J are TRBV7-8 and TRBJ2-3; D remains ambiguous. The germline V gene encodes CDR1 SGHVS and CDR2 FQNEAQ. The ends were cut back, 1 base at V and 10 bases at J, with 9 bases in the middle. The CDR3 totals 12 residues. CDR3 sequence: CASSLVRSAQYF. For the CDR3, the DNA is TGTGCCAGCAGCTTAGTCAGGTCGGCGCAGTATTTT.

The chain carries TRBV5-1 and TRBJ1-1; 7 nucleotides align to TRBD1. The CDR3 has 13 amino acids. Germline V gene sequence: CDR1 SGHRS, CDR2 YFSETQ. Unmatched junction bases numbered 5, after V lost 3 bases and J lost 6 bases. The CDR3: CASSSGQPPEAFF. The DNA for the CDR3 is TGCGCCAGCAGCTCGGGACAGCCCCCTGAAGCTTTCTTT. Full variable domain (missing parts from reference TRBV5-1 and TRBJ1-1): KAGVTQTPRYLIKTRGQQVTLSCSPISGHRSVSWYQQTPGQGLQFLFEYFSETQRNKGNFPGRFSGRQFSNSRSEMNVSTLELGDSALYLCASSSGQPPEAFFGQGTRLTVV.